This is a list of T cell receptor beta chains from one sample in a study of blood T cell repertoires in COVID-19. The data were produced by immunoSEQ multiplex PCR, yet TCRdb's version contains in-frame clones alone and is incomplete. Among 200,000 to 250,000 clones listed, 88% were seen once. The sequenced sample was PBMCs or T cells enriched from blood (not recorded which). The source of these receptors is a woman aged 50 to 65 with acute COVID-19. Each CDR3 is given with its conserved first and last residue. Each record gives: V gene, D gene, clone size, J gene, CDR3 protein, CDR3 DNA. A D gene is named only where the DNA matches it firmly. A clone size is listed for some rows: how often the clone was seen (once, few, many), or a class if it is expanded.

>TRBV30|.|.|TRBJ2-1
CACSVSSYNEQFF
TGTGCCTGTTCGGTAAGCTCCTACAATGAGCAGTTCTTC
>TRBV12-3/TRBV12-4|.|.|TRBJ1-2
CASSLLSNYGYTF
TGTGCCAGCAGTTTACTTTCTAACTATGGCTACACCTTC
>TRBV28|TRBD1|.|TRBJ1-5
CASRRPRGQSNQPQHF
TGTGCCAGCAGAAGACCAAGGGGGCAGAGCAATCAGCCCCAGCATTTT
>TRBV6-5|TRBD2|few|TRBJ2-5
CASSYSVREGTQYF
TGTGCCAGCAGTTACTCTGTGCGGGAGGGGACCCAGTACTTC
>TRBV6-6|TRBD1|.|TRBJ2-7
CASSPQGAIYEQYF
TGTGCCAGCAGTCCGCAGGGGGCAATATACGAGCAGTACTTC
>TRBV4-1|TRBD2|.|TRBJ2-7
CASSQGQLGGDEQYF
TGCGCCAGCAGCCAAGGTCAATTGGGAGGGGACGAGCAGTACTTC
>TRBV18|.|.|TRBJ1-1
CASSPTPQAHTEAFF
TGTGCCAGCTCACCAACGCCACAGGCTCACACTGAAGCTTTCTTT
>TRBV12-3/TRBV12-4|TRBD1|few|TRBJ1-1
CASSRTGDTEAFF
TGTGCCAGCAGTCGGACAGGGGACACTGAAGCTTTCTTT
>TRBV4-1|.|.|TRBJ2-5
CASSQGQGRETQYF
TGCGCCAGCAGCCAAGGGCAGGGCAGAGAGACCCAGTACTTC
>TRBV28|TRBD1|.|TRBJ1-4
CASSLPGQGAGEKLFF
TGTGCCAGCAGTTTACCGGGACAGGGGGCCGGTGAAAAACTGTTTTTT
>TRBV18|TRBD2|.|TRBJ2-2
CASSPTLAGVSGELFF
TGTGCCAGCTCACCTACTCTAGCGGGAGTATCCGGGGAGCTGTTTTTT
>TRBV28|.|.|TRBJ2-2
CASREGTGELFF
TGTGCCAGCAGGGAGGGCACCGGGGAGCTGTTTTTT
>TRBV6-6|.|once|TRBJ2-1
CASSYFELYNEQFF
TGTGCCAGCAGTTACTTCGAGCTATACAATGAGCAGTTCTTC
>TRBV7-2|.|.|TRBJ2-6
CASSQGAAGANVLTF
TGTGCCAGCAGCCAAGGGGCAGCCGGGGCCAACGTCCTGACTTTC
>TRBV18|.|.|TRBJ1-2
CASSPSRYGYGYTF
TGTGCCAGCTCACCGTCGCGGTACGGCTATGGCTACACCTTC
>TRBV25-1|.|.|TRBJ1-5
CASRQGGQPQHF
TGTGCCAGCAGACAGGGTGGCCAGCCCCAGCATTTT
>TRBV28|.|once|TRBJ2-7
CASSQGGGYEQYF
TGTGCCAGCAGTCAAGGGGGTGGTTACGAGCAGTACTTC
>TRBV27|TRBD2|.|TRBJ2-3
CASSFVTSGSRGTDTQYF
TGTGCCAGCAGTTTCGTGACTAGCGGGAGTCGGGGCACAGATACGCAGTATTTT
>TRBV6-5|TRBD1|.|TRBJ1-2
CASSYQGQNYGYTF
TGTGCCAGCAGTTACCAGGGACAGAACTATGGCTACACCTTC
>TRBV6-6|.|.|TRBJ2-1
CASSYRTRQYDEQFF
TGTGCCAGCAGTTACCGGACGAGACAGTACGATGAGCAGTTCTTC
>TRBV11-2|TRBD1|.|TRBJ2-7
CASSLGTGGYEQYF
TGTGCCAGCAGCTTAGGGACAGGGGGCTACGAGCAGTACTTC
>TRBV2|TRBD1|.|TRBJ1-2
CASRNLGQGIYGYTF
TGTGCCAGCAGGAATTTGGGACAGGGGATCTATGGCTACACCTTC
>TRBV14|.|.|TRBJ2-5
CASSPRVSVTGGETQYF
TGTGCCAGCAGCCCAAGAGTATCGGTCACAGGTGGGGAGACCCAGTACTTC
>TRBV5-1|TRBD2|.|TRBJ2-1
CASSLLAGGPNEQFF
TGCGCCAGCAGCTTACTAGCGGGAGGGCCTAATGAGCAGTTCTTC
>TRBV3-1/TRBV3-2|.|.|TRBJ2-3
CASSPQGSVSTDTQYF
TGTGCCAGCAGCCCCCAGGGGTCAGTTAGCACAGATACGCAGTATTTT
>TRBV28|TRBD1|.|TRBJ2-5
CASSATGEVKTQYF
TGTGCCAGCAGTGCGACAGGGGAGGTGAAGACCCAGTACTTC
>TRBV2|TRBD1|.|TRBJ2-7
CASAPPGQGVHEQYF
TGTGCCAGCGCTCCTCCGGGACAGGGGGTTCATGAGCAGTACTTC
>TRBV3-1/TRBV3-2|TRBD2|once|TRBJ2-1
CASSQGTSDLNEQFF
TGTGCCAGCAGCCAAGGGACTAGCGACCTCAATGAGCAGTTCTTC
>TRBV6-4|TRBD2|few|TRBJ2-1
CASSDTSGRLGEQFF
TGTGCCAGCAGTGACACTAGCGGGAGGCTCGGTGAGCAGTTCTTC
>TRBV27|.|.|TRBJ2-1
CASSFRRDNNEQFF
TGTGCCAGCAGTTTTCGACGGGACAACAATGAGCAGTTCTTC
>TRBV28|TRBD2|few|TRBJ2-3
CAHGQGLAGGRTDTQYF
TGTGCGCATGGACAGGGACTAGCGGGAGGGCGGACAGATACGCAGTATTTT
>TRBV5-1|TRBD1|.|TRBJ2-7
CASSKTGGVSYEQYF
TGCGCCAGCAGCAAGACAGGGGGGGTCTCCTACGAGCAGTACTTC
>TRBV3-1/TRBV3-2|.|.|TRBJ2-5
CASSRTTQETQYF
TGTGCCAGCAGCCGGACTACCCAAGAGACCCAGTACTTC
>TRBV24-1|.|.|TRBJ2-1
CATRRADYNEQFF
TGTGCCACCAGAAGAGCGGATTACAATGAGCAGTTCTTC
>TRBV7-2|.|.|TRBJ2-5
CASSRAFSSTETQYF
TGTGCCAGCAGCCGCGCATTCTCTAGCACAGAGACCCAGTACTTC
>TRBV19|TRBD2|.|TRBJ2-7
CASSVGTSGTKPYEQYF
TGTGCCAGTAGTGTCGGGACTAGCGGGACCAAACCCTACGAGCAGTACTTC
>TRBV28|.|.|TRBJ1-5
CASSLSGVGNQPQHF
TGTGCCAGCAGTTTATCAGGGGTGGGCAATCAGCCCCAGCATTTT
>TRBV10-3|TRBD2|.|TRBJ2-3
CAISEPGGGGTDTQYF
TGTGCCATCAGTGAGCCGGGCGGGGGGGGCACAGATACGCAGTATTTT
>TRBV7-2|TRBD2|.|TRBJ2-1
CASSFLAGRGNEQFF
TGTGCCAGCAGTTTCCTAGCGGGGCGGGGGAATGAGCAGTTCTTC
>TRBV5-5|.|.|TRBJ2-7
CASSRDTRTRQSYEQYF
TGTGCCAGCAGCCGTGATACTCGTACACGACAGTCCTACGAGCAGTACTTC
>TRBV6-5|TRBD1|once|TRBJ2-3
CASSYKGALTDTQYF
TGTGCCAGCAGTTACAAGGGGGCCCTGACAGATACGCAGTATTTT
>TRBV6-6|TRBD1|.|TRBJ1-1
CASSYRGTENTEAFF
TGTGCCAGCAGTTACCGGGGGACAGAGAACACTGAAGCTTTCTTT
>TRBV3-1/TRBV3-2|TRBD1|.|TRBJ1-3
CASSPYPTGGAGNTIYF
TGTGCCAGCAGCCCTTACCCGACAGGGGGTGCTGGAAACACCATATATTTT
>TRBV18|TRBD2|.|TRBJ2-4
CASSPKLAGQNIQYF
TGTGCCAGCTCACCTAAGCTAGCGGGCCAAAACATTCAGTACTTC
>TRBV9|.|.|TRBJ2-2
CASSVLPGTGELFF
TGTGCCAGCAGCGTTCTACCAGGCACCGGGGAGCTGTTTTTT
>TRBV24-1|TRBD1|.|TRBJ1-1
CATTGTGDMNTEAFF
TGTGCCACCACTGGGACAGGGGACATGAACACTGAAGCTTTCTTT
>TRBV28|.|.|TRBJ1-2
CASSSAGTPNYGYTF
TGTGCCAGCAGTTCCGCCGGGACACCTAACTATGGCTACACCTTC
>TRBV27|TRBD1|.|TRBJ2-4
CASRARGRQNIQYF
TGTGCCAGCAGGGCAAGGGGGCGGCAAAACATTCAGTACTTC
>TRBV15|.|.|TRBJ2-4
CATSRDQKNIQYF
TGTGCCACCAGCAGAGATCAGAAAAACATTCAGTACTTC
>TRBV2|.|.|TRBJ1-2
CASRGLGARWGYTF
TGTGCCAGCAGGGGCCTGGGGGCACGATGGGGCTACACCTTC
>TRBV4-1|TRBD1|.|TRBJ2-7
CASSQEADRGLSEQYF
TGCGCCAGCAGCCAAGAGGCGGACAGGGGGCTTTCCGAGCAGTACTTC
>TRBV4-1|.|.|TRBJ2-1
CASSHPREWDSYNEQFF
TGCGCCAGCAGCCACCCCAGGGAATGGGACTCCTACAATGAGCAGTTCTTC
>TRBV19|.|.|TRBJ1-6
CASTAGDSPLHF
TGTGCCAGTACCGCGGGGGATTCACCCCTCCACTTT
>TRBV23-1|.|.|TRBJ1-1
CASSQSRGAFGAEAFF
TGCGCCAGCAGTCAATCTCGCGGGGCCTTCGGCGCTGAAGCTTTCTTT
>TRBV30|.|once|TRBJ1-1
CAWSRDLGAEAFF
TGTGCCTGGAGCCGCGACCTAGGGGCTGAAGCTTTCTTT